Presented here are 19 T cell receptor beta chains from one specimen sequenced in a study of OX40 agonist ivuxolimab in advanced cancers. The method behind the library was the immunoSEQ multiplex PCR assay. TCRdb provides this immuneACCESS table in a form limited to in-frame rearrangements. Some clones are lacking; in checked studies, under half of them reflect an unresolved V gene, and why the rest are absent is not known. Across this sample there are approximately 40,000 clones, with 82% seen only once. The ten biggest clones cover about 7.6% of the sample. The sample in question was CD4+ or CD8+ T cells sorted from blood, obtained in a trial of the OX40 agonist ivuxolimab. All receptors derive from an adult with an advanced solid tumor such as melanoma, head and neck, liver or kidney cancer.

This chain links TRBV5-6 with TRBJ1-5; the D gene is possibly TRBD1 (6 bases). The CDR3 is 14 residues long. Deletions cut 4 bases from V and 4 bases from J, with 12 bases between. The germline CDR1 and CDR2 sequences are SGHDT and YYEEEE. CDR3 coding DNA: TGTGCCAGCAGCACGGGGAGGGGGAATCAGCCCCAGCATTTT. It specifies CASSTGRGNQPQHF.

The V gene is TRBV5-8, the J gene TRBJ2-3; TRBD2 aligns across 7 bases. J was trimmed by 3 bases and V by 5 bases; bases with no gene match: 9. The length of the CDR3 is 15 residues. Germline V gene data show CDR1 as SGHTS and CDR2 as YDEGEE. The CDR3 bases are TGTGCCAGCAGATCAAGCGGGAAAACAACAGATACGCAGTATTTT. It translates to CASRSSGKTTDTQYF.

CDR3 sequence (DNA): TGTGCCACACGAACAGGGGGATCTAACTATGGCTACACCTTC. Amino acid sequence: CATRTGGSNYGYTF. The rearrangement uses TRBV6-5 and TRBJ1-2; TRBD1 matches at 8 bases. The junction had 7 bases not matched to a gene; V was cut back by 10 bases and J by 0 bases. This CDR3 comprises 14 residues. Germline values: CDR1 MNHEY, CDR2 SVGAGI.

The chain uses TRBV11-2 and TRBJ1-1, with D perhaps TRBD1 (5 bases). There are 14 residues in the CDR3. Germline-derived CDR1 and CDR2 are SGHAT and FQNNGV. V was pared by 5 bases and J by 1 base, with 11 bases between. The CDR3 DNA sequence: TGTGCCAGCAGCCTGTGGACATCGAACACTGAAGCTTTCTTT. This gives the protein CASSLWTSNTEAFF. Full variable domain (remainder filled in from reference TRBV11-2 and TRBJ1-1): EAGVAQSPRYKIIEKRQSVAFWCNPISGHATLYWYQQILGQGPKLLIQFQNNGVVDDSQLPKDRFSAERLKGVDSTLKIQPAKLEDSAVYLCASSLWTSNTEAFFGQGTRLTVV.

V and J are TRBV29-1 and TRBJ2-1; 8 bases fit TRBD2. Germline CDR1 and CDR2: SQVTM and ANQGSEA. The CDR3 loop spans 19 amino acids. V lost 5 bases, J lost 8 bases, and 26 bases stayed unmatched. This chain's CDR3 is CSVMRFSVSGSHLGDEQFF. DNA for the CDR3: TGCAGCGTTATGAGGTTTTCGGTGAGCGGGAGTCATTTGGGGGATGAGCAGTTCTTC.

CDR3 in DNA: TGTGCCATCAGTGTCTCCGTGGCAGGGGAATTCTATGGCTACACCTTC. Translating it yields CAISVSVAGEFYGYTF. This chain links TRBV10-3 with TRBJ1-2; weak D call: TRBD1 (6 bases). There are 16 residues in the CDR3. Trimming stripped 4 bases from V and 4 bases from J, with 19 bases between. Germline loops: CDR1 ENHRY, CDR2 SYGVKD.

V is TRBV6-1 and J is TRBJ1-1, with D perhaps matching TRBD1 (5 bases). The CDR3 length is 15 residues. CDR1 and CDR2 from the germline V gene are MNHNS and SASEGT. V was trimmed by 3 bases and J by 0 bases, leaving 11 bases between them. The CDR3 DNA reads as TGTGCCAGCAGTGACCCGGGGCTCATGAACACTGAAGCTTTCTTT. As protein: CASSDPGLMNTEAFF.

The rearrangement uses TRBV19 and TRBJ2-5; D possibly corresponds to TRBD2 (5 bases). The CDR3 is made up of 14 amino acids. With 1 base removed from V and 4 bases from J, the gap between germline ends came to 10 bases. The germline CDR1 and CDR2 sequences are LNHDA and SQIVND (reference sequence). The CDR3, as DNA: TGTGCCAGTAGTATAGGCGGAGGACTAGAGACCCAGTACTTC. Encoded protein: CASSIGGGLETQYF.

The chain links TRBV27 to TRBJ2-2; D is unresolved. The CDR3 contains 16 residues. CDR1 MNHEY and CDR2 SMNVEV come from the germline V gene (reference sequence). V was pared by 3 bases and J by 1 base, with 12 bases between. The CDR3 here is CASSFRVSGNTGELFF. The CDR3 DNA follows: TGTGCCAGCAGTTTTAGGGTCTCGGGGAACACCGGGGAGCTGTTTTTT.

Comments on this clone: Distinct nucleotide sequences in the sample also encode this CDR3. The chain employs TRBV7-9 and TRBJ1-5, with D uncertain. Trimming pared 1 base from V and 7 bases from J, leaving 5 bases between. The CDR3 loop spans 12 amino acids. Germline values: CDR1 SEHNR, CDR2 FQNEAQ (reference sequence). CDR3 nucleotide sequence: TGTGCCAGCAGCTTAGACAACCAGCCCCAGCATTTT. Protein sequence: CASSLDNQPQHF. Drawing the rest from reference TRBV7-9 and TRBJ1-5, the complete variable domain is DTGVSQNPRHKITKRGQNVTFRCDPISEHNRLYWYRQTLGQGPEFLTYFQNEAQLEKSRLLSDRFSAERPKGSFSTLEIQRTEQGDSAMYLCASSLDNQPQHFGDGTRLSIL.

V usage is TRBV7-9 and J usage is TRBJ2-5, with D perhaps TRBD1 (5 bases). The end of the DNA fits TRBJ2-7 better, so the J call may be wrong. Germline CDR1 SEHNR, CDR2 FQNEAQ (reference sequence). The CDR3 sequence is 13 residues long. In DNA form, the CDR3 reads TGTGCCAGCAGCTCACGGACAACCTACGAGCAGTACTTC. Protein: CASSSRTTYEQYF.

The chain combines TRBV7-6 with TRBJ2-7; D gene uncertain. The germline V gene encodes CDR1 SGHVS and CDR2 FNYEAQ. The CDR3 sequence is 12 residues long. V was clipped by 4 bases and J by 2 bases, with 6 bases between them. This CDR3 is CASSSTTYEQYF. The DNA for the CDR3 is TGTGCCAGCAGCTCCACCACCTACGAGCAGTACTTC.

V usage is TRBV7-7 and J usage is TRBJ2-7, with TRBD1 matching over 7 bases. There are 15 residues in the CDR3. Germline loops: CDR1 SSHAT, CDR2 FNYEAQ (reference sequence). The trim removed 5 bases at V and 3 bases at J, leaving 10 bases unmatched. The CDR3 DNA is TGTGCCAGCAGCGTGGACCGGGACAGAATCTACGAGCAGTACTTC. This sequence encodes CASSVDRDRIYEQYF. The full variable domain, with the rest looked up from reference TRBV7-7 and TRBJ2-7, is GAGVSQSPRYKVTKRGQDVTLRCDPISSHATLYWYQQALGQGPEFLTYFNYEAQPDKSGLPSDRFSAERPEGSISTLTIQRTEQRDSAMYRCASSVDRDRIYEQYFGPGTRLTVT.

In this sample, this clone turned up once. The chain uses TRBV18 and TRBJ1-1; a weak D match, TRBD1 (6 bases). Germline loops: CDR1 KGHSH, CDR2 LQKENI. The CDR3 has 13 amino acids. Trimming cost V 5 bases and J 4 bases, with 11 bases left between them. CDR3 sequence: CASSLEGGTEAFF. In DNA form, the CDR3 reads TGTGCCAGCTCATTGGAGGGGGGCACTGAAGCTTTCTTT.

This chain joins TRBV28 and TRBJ2-5; 13 positions match TRBD2. The J segment lost 9 bases and the V segment lost 10 bases, leaving 11 bases of the junction unmatched. CDR1 is MDHEN, CDR2 SYDVKM, per germline. There are 14 residues in the CDR3. CDR3: CATSVGTSGNPQYF. The CDR3 bases are TGTGCCACCTCAGTTGGGACTAGCGGGAATCCCCAGTACTTC.

The rearrangement joins TRBV11-3 to TRBJ2-1; D is unclear. The CDR3 is made up of 13 amino acids. Trimming took off 0 bases at V and 6 bases at J, with 6 bases between the two ends. Germline V gives CDR1 SGHNT, CDR2 YENEEA. The CDR3 spells CASSLEGRNEQFF. CDR3 DNA: TGTGCCAGCAGCTTAGAAGGGCGCAATGAGCAGTTCTTC.

This clone was seen a handful of times. In DNA form, the CDR3 reads TGTGCCAGCAGTATGAGGGGGCACGGAGAGACCCAGTACTTC. It encodes CASSMRGHGETQYF. The rearrangement links TRBV7-2 to TRBJ2-5; 7 nucleotides line up with TRBD1. This CDR3 is 14 amino acids long. CDR1 is SGHTA and CDR2 is FQGNSA in the germline V gene. With V trimmed by 6 bases and J by 4 bases, 8 bases remained unmatched.

This clone has a handful of counts. The chain recombines TRBV19 with TRBJ2-7; no definite D call. The germline gives CDR1 LNHDA, CDR2 SQIVND (reference sequence). V dropped 7 bases and J dropped 0 bases, with 10 bases sitting between them. The CDR3 contains 13 residues. The CDR3 here is CASKAANSYEQYF. The CDR3 nucleotides are TGTGCCAGTAAGGCAGCGAACTCCTACGAGCAGTACTTC.

The V and J genes are TRBV6-5 and TRBJ1-1; no firm D call. This CDR3 has 13 residues. The V gene lost 7 bases and the J gene lost 5 bases, with 14 bases spanning the gap. In germline, CDR1 is MNHEY, CDR2 SVGAGI. For the CDR3, the DNA is TGTGCCAGCAACCCCTTATCGAAGACTGAAGCTTTCTTT. Its protein product is CASNPLSKTEAFF.